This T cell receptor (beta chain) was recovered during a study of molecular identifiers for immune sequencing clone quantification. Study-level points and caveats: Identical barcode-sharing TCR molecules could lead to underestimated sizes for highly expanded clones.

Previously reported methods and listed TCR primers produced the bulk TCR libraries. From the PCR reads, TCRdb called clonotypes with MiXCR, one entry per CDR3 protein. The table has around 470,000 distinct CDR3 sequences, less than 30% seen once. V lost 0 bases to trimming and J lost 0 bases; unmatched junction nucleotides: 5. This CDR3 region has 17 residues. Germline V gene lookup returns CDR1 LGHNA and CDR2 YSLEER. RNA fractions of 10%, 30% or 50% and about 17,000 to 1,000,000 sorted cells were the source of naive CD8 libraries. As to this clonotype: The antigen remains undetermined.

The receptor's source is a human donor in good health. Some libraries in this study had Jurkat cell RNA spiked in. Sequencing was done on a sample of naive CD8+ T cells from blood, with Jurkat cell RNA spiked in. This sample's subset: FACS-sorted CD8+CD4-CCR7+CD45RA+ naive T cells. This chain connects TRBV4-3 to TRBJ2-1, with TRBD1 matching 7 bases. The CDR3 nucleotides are TGCGCCAGCAGCCAAGATTCGGCAGGGGGCTCCTACAATGAGCAGTTCTTC. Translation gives CASSQDSAGGSYNEQFF.